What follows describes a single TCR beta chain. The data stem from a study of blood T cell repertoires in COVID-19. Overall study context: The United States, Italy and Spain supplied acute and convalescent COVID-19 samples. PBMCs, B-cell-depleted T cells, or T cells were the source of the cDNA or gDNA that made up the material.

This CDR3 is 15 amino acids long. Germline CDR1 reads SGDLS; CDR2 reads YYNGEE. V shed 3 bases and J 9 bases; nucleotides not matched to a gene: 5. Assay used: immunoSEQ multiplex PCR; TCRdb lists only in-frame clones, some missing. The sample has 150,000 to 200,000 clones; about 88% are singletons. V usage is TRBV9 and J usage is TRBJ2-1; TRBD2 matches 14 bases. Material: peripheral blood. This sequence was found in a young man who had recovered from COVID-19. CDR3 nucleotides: TGTGCCAGCAGCGAGACTAGCGGGAGGGATACTGAGCAGTTCTTC. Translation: CASSETSGRDTEQFF. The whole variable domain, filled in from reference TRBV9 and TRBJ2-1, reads DSGVTQTPKHLITATGQRVTLRCSPRSGDLSVYWYQQSLDQGLQFLIQYYNGEERAKGNILERFSAQQFPDLHSELNLSSLELGDSALYFCASSETSGRDTEQFFGPGTRLTVL.